This TCR beta chain was sequenced in a study of blood T cell repertoires in COVID-19. Study as a whole: Sites in the United States, Italy and Spain provided acute and convalescent COVID-19 samples. The analysed material was cDNA or gDNA that came from T cells, B-cell-depleted T cells, or PBMCs.

The V gene end was trimmed by 3 bases and the J gene end by 6 bases; junction bases not matched to a gene: 4. This CDR3 region has 14 residues. CDR1 is MNHEY and CDR2 is SMNVEV in the germline V gene (reference sequence). Under the authors' procedure: Amplification with reference gene primers provided the estimates of nucleated cell counts. The method was immunoSEQ multiplex PCR; TCRdb's version includes in-frame clones alone and lacks a portion of them. The DNA was the basis for D and trimming; V, J and clone size are from that table. The profile shows some 120,000 clones, around nine tenths of them singletons.

Sequencing was carried out using peripheral blood. The origin of this receptor is a human donor with acute or convalescent COVID-19. The donor label of this sample is uncertain. The chain combines TRBV27 with TRBJ2-1, with TRBD1 matching 8 bases. CDR3 DNA: TGTGCCAGCAGTTTGACAGGGGCGTTCAATGAGCAGTTCTTC. Amino acid sequence: CASSLTGAFNEQFF.